These T cell receptor beta chains were read from a single sample in a study of beta chain features in type 1 diabetes. Profiling relied on immunoSEQ multiplex PCR, and the TCRdb table lists in-frame clones only, not all of them. This sample has under 250,000 clones; approximately 10% occur once, and the top ten carry 1% to 1.5%. The sequencing sample was made of central memory CD4+ T cells from blood. These receptors were taken from a man between 18 and 29 years old in good health. CDR3s include the opening cysteine and the closing phenylalanine or tryptophan. A D gene is named only where the DNA matches it firmly. Not every row has a clone size; where given, it reads once, few, many or a size class.

clone size: -
J gene: TRBJ2-7
V gene: TRBV7-9
D gene: -
CDR3 protein: CASSLGQQRQYF
CDR3 DNA: TGTGCCAGCAGCTTAGGCCAACAGAGGCAGTACTTC

clone size: few
J gene: TRBJ2-3
V gene: TRBV11-2
D gene: TRBD2
CDR3 protein: CASSLGASGSADTQYF
CDR3 DNA: TGTGCCAGCAGCTTAGGGGCTAGCGGGAGTGCAGATACGCAGTATTTT

clone size: few
J gene: TRBJ2-7
V gene: TRBV5-1
D gene: -
CDR3 protein: CASSYDAGEGLQYF
CDR3 DNA: TGCGCCAGCAGCTACGACGCCGGCGAGGGGCTGCAGTACTTC

clone size: few
J gene: TRBJ2-1
V gene: TRBV5-1
D gene: TRBD2
CDR3 protein: CASSLGAGGPHEQFF
CDR3 DNA: TGCGCCAGCAGCTTGGGAGCGGGAGGGCCCCATGAGCAGTTCTTC

clone size: few
J gene: TRBJ1-1
V gene: TRBV30
D gene: -
CDR3 protein: CAWSALFPGQRLTEAFF
CDR3 DNA: TGTGCCTGGAGTGCCTTGTTTCCAGGACAGCGCTTGACTGAAGCTTTCTTT

clone size: -
J gene: TRBJ2-7
V gene: TRBV27
D gene: TRBD2
CDR3 protein: CASSPRLALYEQYF
CDR3 DNA: TGTGCCAGCAGTCCCCGACTAGCACTCTACGAGCAGTACTTC

clone size: many
J gene: TRBJ2-1
V gene: TRBV18
D gene: TRBD2
CDR3 protein: CASSQRGLEDNSYNEQFF
CDR3 DNA: TGTGCCAGCTCCCAAAGAGGACTAGAGGACAACTCCTACAATGAGCAGTTCTTC

clone size: -
J gene: TRBJ2-3
V gene: TRBV12-5
D gene: -
CDR3 protein: CASGGDFTSTDTQYF
CDR3 DNA: TGTGCTAGTGGCGGTGACTTTACTAGCACAGATACGCAGTATTTT

clone size: few
J gene: TRBJ1-5
V gene: TRBV28
D gene: TRBD1
CDR3 protein: CASTRDSDSNQPQHF
CDR3 DNA: TGTGCCAGCACCCGGGACAGTGATAGCAATCAGCCCCAGCATTTT

clone size: -
J gene: TRBJ1-2
V gene: TRBV7-2
D gene: -
CDR3 protein: CASSLLGTTF
CDR3 DNA: TGTGCCAGCAGCTTACTGGGGACGACCTTC

clone size: -
J gene: TRBJ1-4
V gene: TRBV29-1
D gene: TRBD1
CDR3 protein: CSVSGLTGDNEKLFF
CDR3 DNA: TGCAGCGTTTCGGGGCTGACAGGGGATAATGAAAAACTGTTTTTT

clone size: many
J gene: TRBJ2-1
V gene: TRBV5-6
D gene: -
CDR3 protein: CASSPTTGLREFF
CDR3 DNA: TGTGCCAGCAGCCCGACGACTGGATTACGTGAGTTCTTC

clone size: few
J gene: TRBJ2-7
V gene: TRBV4-3
D gene: -
CDR3 protein: CASSQSVSGSVSYEQYF
CDR3 DNA: TGCGCCAGCAGCCAAAGCGTATCCGGGAGCGTCTCCTACGAGCAGTACTTC

clone size: few
J gene: TRBJ1-4
V gene: TRBV2
D gene: TRBD1
CDR3 protein: CASRRRTGGNEKLFF
CDR3 DNA: TGTGCCAGCAGACGAAGGACAGGGGGAAATGAAAAACTGTTTTTT

clone size: -
J gene: TRBJ1-1
V gene: TRBV28
D gene: -
CDR3 protein: CASSSSGEGTEAFF
CDR3 DNA: TGTGCCAGCAGTTCATCAGGGGAGGGCACTGAAGCTTTCTTT

clone size: -
J gene: TRBJ1-5
V gene: TRBV2
D gene: -
CDR3 protein: CASRLNRNQPQHF
CDR3 DNA: TGTGCCAGCAGACTAAACCGCAATCAGCCCCAGCATTTT

clone size: few
J gene: TRBJ1-2
V gene: TRBV7-8
D gene: -
CDR3 protein: CASSTRLGNYGYTF
CDR3 DNA: TGTGCCAGCAGCACCCGATTAGGGAACTATGGCTACACCTTC

clone size: few
J gene: TRBJ2-1
V gene: TRBV19
D gene: TRBD1
CDR3 protein: CASSGGQGPDEQFF
CDR3 DNA: TGTGCCAGTAGCGGGGGACAGGGACCCGATGAGCAGTTCTTC

clone size: many
J gene: TRBJ2-4
V gene: TRBV5-1
D gene: TRBD1
CDR3 protein: CASRQDRVPKNIQYF
CDR3 DNA: TGCGCCAGCAGGCAGGACAGGGTGCCCAAAAACATTCAGTACTTC

clone size: -
J gene: TRBJ2-1
V gene: TRBV5-6
D gene: -
CDR3 protein: CASSPNGREYYNEQFF
CDR3 DNA: TGTGCCAGCAGCCCCAATGGCAGGGAGTACTACAATGAGCAGTTCTTC

clone size: many
J gene: TRBJ2-3
V gene: TRBV7-2
D gene: TRBD2
CDR3 protein: CASSLLAGRYTDTQYF
CDR3 DNA: TGTGCCAGCAGCTTATTAGCGGGGCGATACACAGATACGCAGTATTTT

clone size: -
J gene: TRBJ1-2
V gene: TRBV30
D gene: -
CDR3 protein: CAWSLKSYGYTF
CDR3 DNA: TGTGCCTGGAGTTTAAAAAGCTATGGCTACACCTTC

clone size: few
J gene: TRBJ2-2
V gene: TRBV18
D gene: TRBD1
CDR3 protein: CASSSGTGETGELFF
CDR3 DNA: TGTGCCAGCTCATCCGGGACAGGGGAGACCGGGGAGCTGTTTTTT

clone size: -
J gene: TRBJ2-1
V gene: TRBV19
D gene: -
CDR3 protein: CASSITGSESYNEQFF
CDR3 DNA: TGTGCCAGTAGTATTACGGGTAGCGAATCCTACAATGAGCAGTTCTTC

clone size: -
J gene: TRBJ2-1
V gene: TRBV15
D gene: TRBD1
CDR3 protein: CATSRDRDRDFGEQFF
CDR3 DNA: TGTGCCACCAGCAGGGACCGGGACAGGGACTTCGGGGAGCAGTTCTTC

clone size: -
J gene: TRBJ2-3
V gene: TRBV4-3
D gene: -
CDR3 protein: CASSQDPSPDNTDTQYF
CDR3 DNA: TGCGCCAGCAGCCAAGATCCGAGTCCGGACAACACAGATACGCAGTATTTT

clone size: few
J gene: TRBJ2-6
V gene: TRBV28
D gene: TRBD1
CDR3 protein: CASRNRDRSIAGANVLTF
CDR3 DNA: TGTGCCAGCAGAAACCGGGACAGGTCTATCGCTGGGGCCAACGTCCTGACTTTC

clone size: few
J gene: TRBJ2-7
V gene: TRBV4-3
D gene: -
CDR3 protein: CASSLTGTLSYEQYF
CDR3 DNA: TGCGCCAGCAGCCTAACCGGGACGCTCTCCTACGAGCAGTACTTC

clone size: -
J gene: TRBJ1-1
V gene: TRBV5-6
D gene: -
CDR3 protein: CASSVGQYTEAFF
CDR3 DNA: TGTGCCAGCAGCGTTGGACAGTACACTGAAGCTTTCTTT

clone size: -
J gene: TRBJ1-2
V gene: TRBV7-2
D gene: -
CDR3 protein: CASTKEAGRYGYTF
CDR3 DNA: TGTGCCAGCACCAAAGAGGCAGGGCGGTATGGCTACACCTTC

clone size: -
J gene: TRBJ2-1
V gene: TRBV7-2
D gene: -
CDR3 protein: CASSLRLAAGGDEQFF
CDR3 DNA: TGTGCCAGCAGCCTCAGACTAGCCGCCGGGGGCGATGAGCAGTTCTTC

clone size: -
J gene: TRBJ2-1
V gene: TRBV5-1
D gene: TRBD2
CDR3 protein: CASSQGLAGGVYNEQFF
CDR3 DNA: TGCGCCAGCAGCCAGGGACTAGCGGGAGGGGTATACAATGAGCAGTTCTTC

clone size: -
J gene: TRBJ2-7
V gene: TRBV5-4
D gene: -
CDR3 protein: CASSSDRARGYEQYF
CDR3 DNA: TGTGCCAGCAGCTCAGATAGAGCGAGGGGATACGAGCAGTACTTC

clone size: many
J gene: TRBJ2-7
V gene: TRBV7-9
D gene: TRBD1
CDR3 protein: CASSSQGAQYF
CDR3 DNA: TGTGCCAGCAGCTCACAGGGGGCGCAGTACTTC

clone size: few
J gene: TRBJ2-6
V gene: TRBV29-1
D gene: TRBD1
CDR3 protein: CSALTGAGANVLTF
CDR3 DNA: TGCAGCGCCCTGACAGGGGCAGGGGCCAACGTCCTGACTTTC

clone size: -
J gene: TRBJ2-2
V gene: TRBV27
D gene: TRBD1
CDR3 protein: CARSGTGPNISGELFF
CDR3 DNA: TGTGCCAGGTCCGGGACAGGGCCCAACATTTCCGGGGAGCTGTTTTTT

clone size: few
J gene: TRBJ2-3
V gene: TRBV12-5
D gene: -
CDR3 protein: CASVYGEGADTQYF
CDR3 DNA: TGTGCTAGTGTCTACGGGGAGGGGGCAGATACGCAGTATTTT

clone size: -
J gene: TRBJ2-7
V gene: TRBV6-1
D gene: -
CDR3 protein: CASSRRAGPYEQYF
CDR3 DNA: TGTGCCAGCAGCCGCAGGGCAGGGCCCTACGAGCAGTACTTC

clone size: few
J gene: TRBJ2-1
V gene: TRBV5-4
D gene: TRBD2
CDR3 protein: CASSSPGLAVIRQFF
CDR3 DNA: TGTGCCAGCAGCTCTCCGGGACTAGCGGTAATTAGGCAGTTCTTC

clone size: few
J gene: TRBJ2-5
V gene: TRBV7-9
D gene: -
CDR3 protein: CASSSRSGFQETQYF
CDR3 DNA: TGTGCCAGCAGCTCCCGGTCAGGGTTCCAAGAGACCCAGTACTTC

clone size: many
J gene: TRBJ2-1
V gene: TRBV7-2
D gene: -
CDR3 protein: CASSPPGSSYNEQFF
CDR3 DNA: TGTGCCAGCAGCCCTCCAGGGAGCTCCTACAATGAGCAGTTCTTC

clone size: many
J gene: TRBJ2-6
V gene: TRBV30
D gene: TRBD1
CDR3 protein: CASRDRANIGANVLTF
CDR3 DNA: TGTGCCTCCCGGGACAGAGCTAATATTGGGGCCAACGTCCTGACTTTC

clone size: -
J gene: TRBJ2-2
V gene: TRBV29-1
D gene: -
CDR3 protein: CSPGADCSGELFF
CDR3 DNA: TGCAGCCCAGGCGCTGATTGCTCCGGGGAGCTGTTTTTT

clone size: -
J gene: TRBJ2-1
V gene: TRBV6-1
D gene: -
CDR3 protein: CASSDDPRAYSYNEQFF
CDR3 DNA: TGTGCCAGCAGTGATGATCCGCGGGCTTATTCCTACAATGAGCAGTTCTTC

clone size: once
J gene: TRBJ2-2
V gene: TRBV7-9
D gene: -
CDR3 protein: CASSREAGELFF
CDR3 DNA: TGTGCCAGCAGCAGGGAGGCCGGGGAGCTGTTTTTT

clone size: -
J gene: TRBJ2-3
V gene: TRBV5-1
D gene: -
CDR3 protein: CASSLALGPGVDTQYF
CDR3 DNA: TGCGCCAGCAGCTTGGCTTTGGGGCCTGGGGTTGATACGCAGTATTTT

clone size: few
J gene: TRBJ2-1
V gene: TRBV28
D gene: -
CDR3 protein: CASINRVNYNEQFF
CDR3 DNA: TGTGCCAGCATTAACAGGGTCAACTACAATGAGCAGTTCTTC

clone size: many
J gene: TRBJ2-3
V gene: TRBV29-1
D gene: -
CDR3 protein: CSVGHTDTQYF
CDR3 DNA: TGCAGCGTTGGTCACACAGATACGCAGTATTTT

clone size: few
J gene: TRBJ2-5
V gene: TRBV10-3
D gene: TRBD2
CDR3 protein: CAIRRGLAGVETQYF
CDR3 DNA: TGTGCCATCAGGAGGGGACTAGCGGGAGTCGAGACCCAGTACTTC